This T cell receptor (beta chain) was found in a study of shared clonotypes between healthy human individuals. Study-level information: The donor group consisted of two women and a few men, aged 18 to 49. The study used three CD4 naive, three CD4 memory, two CD8 naive and one CD8 memory plate per donor. Study-level results: The naive CD4 repertoires of several donors were compared, and around 5% of clonotypes were shared. Incomplete sequencing of sorted subsets was indicated by rarefaction despite large depth.

Remarks on this clone: Its target is unknown.

TCRdb's copy holds only in-frame clones and misses some; the assay was immunoSEQ multiplex PCR. The sample gives nearly 750,000 clones, approximately 77% of which show up once; approximately 1.7% is in the top ten. This CDR3 spans 14 amino acids. Between the trimmed V and J ends, which lost 6 bases and 2 bases, there was a span of 10 bases. The germline gives CDR1 MNHEY, CDR2 SMNVEV (reference sequence). This receptor was identified in a woman aged 30 to 39 in good health. This sequence joins TRBV27 and TRBJ2-2; D is possibly TRBD1 (5 bases). The sequencing sample was made of memory CD4+ T cells sorted from blood. Indicated subset: CD45RA-negative fraction. CDR3 nucleotides: TGTGCCAGCAGCCACGGACAAAACACCGGGGAGCTGTTTTTT. Residues: CASSHGQNTGELFF.